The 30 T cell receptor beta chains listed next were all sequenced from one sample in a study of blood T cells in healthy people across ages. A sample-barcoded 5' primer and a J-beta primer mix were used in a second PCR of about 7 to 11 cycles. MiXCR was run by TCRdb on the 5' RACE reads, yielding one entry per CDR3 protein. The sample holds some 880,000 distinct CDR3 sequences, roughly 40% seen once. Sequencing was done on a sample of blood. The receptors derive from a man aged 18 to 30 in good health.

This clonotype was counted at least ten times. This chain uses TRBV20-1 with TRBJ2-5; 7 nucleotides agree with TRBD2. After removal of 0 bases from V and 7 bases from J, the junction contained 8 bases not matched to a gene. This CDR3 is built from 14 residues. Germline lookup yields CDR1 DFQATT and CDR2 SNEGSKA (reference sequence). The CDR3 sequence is CSARDRGTTGTQYF. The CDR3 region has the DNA TGCAGTGCTAGAGATCGGGGGACTACTGGGACCCAGTACTTC.

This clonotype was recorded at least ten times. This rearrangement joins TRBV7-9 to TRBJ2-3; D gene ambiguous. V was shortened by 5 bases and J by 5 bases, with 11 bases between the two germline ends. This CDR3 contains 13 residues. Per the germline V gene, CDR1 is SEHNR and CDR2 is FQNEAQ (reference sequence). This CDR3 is CASSPRSQDTQYF. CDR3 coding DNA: TGTGCCAGCAGCCCCCGCTCCCAAGATACGCAGTATTTT.

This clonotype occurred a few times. CDR3 loop: CASSQGGTDMNTEAFF. The CDR3 bases are TGTGCCAGCAGCCAGGGAGGGACAGACATGAACACTGAAGCTTTCTTT. This sequence joins TRBV4-2 and TRBJ1-1; 7 positions agree with TRBD1. V trimming: 3 bases; J trimming: 0 bases; junction bases outside the gene matches: 7. This CDR3 region has 16 residues. CDR1 is LGHNA and CDR2 is YNFKEQ in the germline V gene.

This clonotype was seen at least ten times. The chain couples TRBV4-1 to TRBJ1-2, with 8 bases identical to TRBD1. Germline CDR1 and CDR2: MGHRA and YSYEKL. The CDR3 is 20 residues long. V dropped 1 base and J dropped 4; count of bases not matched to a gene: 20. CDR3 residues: CASSQGLGESRSGGSYGYTF. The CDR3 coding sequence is TGCGCCAGCAGCCAAGGCTTGGGAGAATCTAGATCAGGGGGCAGCTATGGCTACACCTTC.

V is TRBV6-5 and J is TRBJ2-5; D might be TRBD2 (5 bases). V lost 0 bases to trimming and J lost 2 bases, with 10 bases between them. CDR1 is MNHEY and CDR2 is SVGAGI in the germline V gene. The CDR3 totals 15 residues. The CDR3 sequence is CASSYSRAVQETQYF. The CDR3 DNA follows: TGTGCCAGCAGTTACTCGAGGGCAGTACAAGAGACCCAGTACTTC.

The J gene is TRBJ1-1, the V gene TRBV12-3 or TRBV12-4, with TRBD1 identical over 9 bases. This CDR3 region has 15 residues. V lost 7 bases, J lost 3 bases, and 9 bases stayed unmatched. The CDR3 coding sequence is TGTGCCAGCAACCGATGGACAGGGGTGGACACTGAAGCTTTCTTT. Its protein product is CASNRWTGVDTEAFF.

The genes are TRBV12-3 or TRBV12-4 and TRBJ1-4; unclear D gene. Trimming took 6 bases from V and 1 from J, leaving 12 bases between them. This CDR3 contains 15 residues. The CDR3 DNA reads TGTGCCAGCAGCCCCCTTAAGAGAACTAATGAAAAACTGTTTTTT. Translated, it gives CASSPLKRTNEKLFF.

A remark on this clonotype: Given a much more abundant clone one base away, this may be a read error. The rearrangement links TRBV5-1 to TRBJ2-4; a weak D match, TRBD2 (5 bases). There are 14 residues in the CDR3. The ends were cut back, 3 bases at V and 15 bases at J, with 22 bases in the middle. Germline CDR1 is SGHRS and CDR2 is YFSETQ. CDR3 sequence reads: CASSSRGSVVELYF. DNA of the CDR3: TGCGCCAGCAGCTCCCGAGGGAGCGTTGTCGAGCTGTACTTC.

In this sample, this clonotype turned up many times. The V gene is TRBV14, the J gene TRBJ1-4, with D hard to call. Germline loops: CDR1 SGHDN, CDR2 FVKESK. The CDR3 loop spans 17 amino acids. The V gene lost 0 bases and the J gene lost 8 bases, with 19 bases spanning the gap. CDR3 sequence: CASSQDRARERGEKLFF. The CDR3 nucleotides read TGTGCCAGCAGCCAAGATCGGGCAAGGGAGAGAGGCGAAAAACTGTTTTTT.

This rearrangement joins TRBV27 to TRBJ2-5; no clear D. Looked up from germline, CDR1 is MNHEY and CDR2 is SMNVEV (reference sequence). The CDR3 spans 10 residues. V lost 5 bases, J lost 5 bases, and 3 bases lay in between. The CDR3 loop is CASSPETQYF. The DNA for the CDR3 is TGTGCCAGCAGTCCGGAGACCCAGTACTTC.

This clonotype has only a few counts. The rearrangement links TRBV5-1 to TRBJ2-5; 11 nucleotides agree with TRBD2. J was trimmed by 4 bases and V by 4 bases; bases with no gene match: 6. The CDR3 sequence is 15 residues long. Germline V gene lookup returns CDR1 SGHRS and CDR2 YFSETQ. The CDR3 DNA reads TGCGCCAGCAGCCCCTCAGGGACTAGCGGAGAGACCCAGTACTTC. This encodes CASSPSGTSGETQYF.

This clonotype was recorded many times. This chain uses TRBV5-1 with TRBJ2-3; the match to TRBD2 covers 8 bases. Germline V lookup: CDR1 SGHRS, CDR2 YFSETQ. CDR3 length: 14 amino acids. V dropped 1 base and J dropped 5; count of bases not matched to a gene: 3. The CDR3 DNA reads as TGCGCCAGCAGCTTGAGCGGGGGTGAAGATACGCAGTATTTT. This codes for CASSLSGGEDTQYF.

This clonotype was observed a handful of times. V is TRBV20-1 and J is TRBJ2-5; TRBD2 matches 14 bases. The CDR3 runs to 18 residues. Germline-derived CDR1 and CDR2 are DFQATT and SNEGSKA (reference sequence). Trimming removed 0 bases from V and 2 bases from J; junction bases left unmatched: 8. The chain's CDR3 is CSARDWGLAGAKQETQYF. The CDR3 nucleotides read TGCAGTGCTAGAGATTGGGGACTAGCGGGGGCCAAACAAGAGACCCAGTACTTC.

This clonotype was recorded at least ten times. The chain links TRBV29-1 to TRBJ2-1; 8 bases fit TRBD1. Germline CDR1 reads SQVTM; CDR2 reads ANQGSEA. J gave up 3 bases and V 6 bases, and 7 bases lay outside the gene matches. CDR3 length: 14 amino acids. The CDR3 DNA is TGCAGCGTACGAGAGGGACAGGACTACAATGAGCAGTTCTTC. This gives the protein CSVREGQDYNEQFF.

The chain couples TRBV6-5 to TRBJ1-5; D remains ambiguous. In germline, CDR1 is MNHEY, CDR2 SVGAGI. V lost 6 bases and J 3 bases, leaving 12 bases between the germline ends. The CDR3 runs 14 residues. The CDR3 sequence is CASSLRADNQPQHF. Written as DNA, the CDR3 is TGTGCCAGCAGCCTACGGGCGGACAATCAGCCCCAGCATTTT.

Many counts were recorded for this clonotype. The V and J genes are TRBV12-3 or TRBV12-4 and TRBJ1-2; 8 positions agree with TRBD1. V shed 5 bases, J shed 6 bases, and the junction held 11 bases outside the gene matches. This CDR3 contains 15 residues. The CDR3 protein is CASSATWTGRNGYTF. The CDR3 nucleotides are TGTGCCAGCAGTGCAACCTGGACAGGGAGGAATGGCTACACCTTC.

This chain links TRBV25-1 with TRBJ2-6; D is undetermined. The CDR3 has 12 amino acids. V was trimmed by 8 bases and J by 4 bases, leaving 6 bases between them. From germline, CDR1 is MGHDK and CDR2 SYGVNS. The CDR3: CASAAGANVLTF. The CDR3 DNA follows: TGTGCCAGCGCCGCCGGGGCCAACGTCCTGACTTTC.

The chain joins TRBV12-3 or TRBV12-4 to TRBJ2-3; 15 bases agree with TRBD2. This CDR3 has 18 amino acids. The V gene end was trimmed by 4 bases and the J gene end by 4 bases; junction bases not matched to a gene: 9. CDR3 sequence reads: CASSSGLAGGVYADTQYF. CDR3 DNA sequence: TGTGCCAGCAGTTCCGGACTAGCGGGGGGGGTCTACGCAGATACGCAGTATTTT.

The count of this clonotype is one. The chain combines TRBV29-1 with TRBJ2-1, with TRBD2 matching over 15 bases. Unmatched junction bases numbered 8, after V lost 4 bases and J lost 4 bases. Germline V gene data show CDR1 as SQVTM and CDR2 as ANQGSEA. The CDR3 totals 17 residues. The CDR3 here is CSVGGLGLAGGYNEQFF. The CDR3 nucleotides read TGCAGCGTTGGTGGTCTCGGACTAGCGGGGGGGTACAATGAGCAGTTCTTC.

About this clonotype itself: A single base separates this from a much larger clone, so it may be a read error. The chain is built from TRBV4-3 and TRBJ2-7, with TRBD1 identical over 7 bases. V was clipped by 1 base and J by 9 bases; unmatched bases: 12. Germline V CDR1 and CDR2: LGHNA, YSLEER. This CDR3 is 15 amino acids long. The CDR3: CASSQGNRGDTGQYF. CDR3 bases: TGCGCCAGCAGCCAAGGTAACAGGGGAGATACGGGGCAGTACTTC.

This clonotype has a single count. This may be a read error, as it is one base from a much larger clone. CDR3 residues: CSGGDTLQRGTQYF. CDR3 sequence (DNA): TGCAGCGGGGGGGACACCCTCCAGCGTGGTACGCAGTATTTT. The rearrangement links TRBV29-1 to TRBJ2-3; possibly TRBD1 or TRBD2 for D (6 bases each). CDR1 and CDR2 (germline): SQVTM, ANQGSEA. The CDR3 runs 14 residues. V lost 7 bases, J lost 8 bases, and 22 bases lay in between.

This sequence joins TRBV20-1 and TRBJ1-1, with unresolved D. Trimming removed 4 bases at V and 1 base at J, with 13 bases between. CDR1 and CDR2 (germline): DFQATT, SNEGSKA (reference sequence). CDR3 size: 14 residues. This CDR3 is CSATPTGKNTEAFF. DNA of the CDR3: TGCAGTGCTACCCCGACGGGAAAGAACACTGAAGCTTTCTTT.

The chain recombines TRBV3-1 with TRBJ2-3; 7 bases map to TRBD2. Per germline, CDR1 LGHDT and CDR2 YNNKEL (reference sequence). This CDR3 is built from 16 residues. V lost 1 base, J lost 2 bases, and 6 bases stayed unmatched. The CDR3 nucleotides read TGTGCCAGCAGCCAAGGGGGGGGACTTCCCACAGATACGCAGTATTTT. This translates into CASSQGGGLPTDTQYF.

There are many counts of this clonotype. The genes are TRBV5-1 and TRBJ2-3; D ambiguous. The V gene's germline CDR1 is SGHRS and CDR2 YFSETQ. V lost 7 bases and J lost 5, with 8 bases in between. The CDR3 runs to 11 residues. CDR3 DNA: TGCGCCAGCCGATTAGAAGATACGCAGTATTTT. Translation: CASRLEDTQYF.

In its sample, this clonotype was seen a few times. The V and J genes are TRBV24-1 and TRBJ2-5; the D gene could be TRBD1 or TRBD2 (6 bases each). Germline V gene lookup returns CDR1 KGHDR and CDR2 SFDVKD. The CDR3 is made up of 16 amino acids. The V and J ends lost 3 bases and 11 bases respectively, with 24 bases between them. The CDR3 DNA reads TGTGCCACCAGTGATCCTTCGGGTGGAGGGGGGAATGAGCAGTACTTC. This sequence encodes CATSDPSGGGGNEQYF.

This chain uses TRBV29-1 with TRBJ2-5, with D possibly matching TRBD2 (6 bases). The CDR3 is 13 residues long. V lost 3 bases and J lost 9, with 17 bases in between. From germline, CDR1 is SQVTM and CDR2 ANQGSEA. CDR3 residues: CSVDMGLLGAQYF. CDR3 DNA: TGCAGCGTTGACATGGGACTCTTAGGGGCCCAGTACTTC.

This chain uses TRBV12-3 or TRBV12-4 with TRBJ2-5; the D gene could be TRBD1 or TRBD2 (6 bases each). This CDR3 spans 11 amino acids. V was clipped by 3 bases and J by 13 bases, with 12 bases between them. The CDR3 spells CASSLGGPLYF. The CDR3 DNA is TGTGCCAGCAGTTTGGGGGGCCCTCTGTACTTC.

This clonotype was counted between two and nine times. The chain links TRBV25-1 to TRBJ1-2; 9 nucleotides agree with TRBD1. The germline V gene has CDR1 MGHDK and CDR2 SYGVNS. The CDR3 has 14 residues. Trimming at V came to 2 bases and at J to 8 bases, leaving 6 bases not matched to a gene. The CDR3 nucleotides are TGTGCCAGCAGTGAAGTTGGGACAGGGTACGGCTACACCTTC. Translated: CASSEVGTGYGYTF.

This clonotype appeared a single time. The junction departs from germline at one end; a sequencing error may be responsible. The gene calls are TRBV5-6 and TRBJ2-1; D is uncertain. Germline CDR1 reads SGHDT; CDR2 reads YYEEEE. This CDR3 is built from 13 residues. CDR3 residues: CVSSLVAFNEQFF. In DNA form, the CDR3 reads TGTGTCAGCAGCTTGGTAGCATTCAATGAGCAGTTCTTC.

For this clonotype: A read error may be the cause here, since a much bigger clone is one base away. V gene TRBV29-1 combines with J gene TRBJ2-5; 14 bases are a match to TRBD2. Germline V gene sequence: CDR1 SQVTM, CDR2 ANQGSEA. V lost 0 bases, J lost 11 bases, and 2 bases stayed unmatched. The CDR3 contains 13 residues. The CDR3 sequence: CSVEEGLAGGQYF. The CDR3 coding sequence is TGCAGCGTTGAAGAAGGACTAGCGGGAGGTCAGTACTTC. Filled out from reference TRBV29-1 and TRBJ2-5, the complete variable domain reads SAVISQKPSRDICQRGTSLTIQCQVDSQVTMMFWYRQQPGQSLTLIATANQGSEATYESGFVIDKFPISRPNLTFSTLTVSNMSPEDSSIYLCSVEEGLAGGQYFGPGTRLLVL.